The T cell receptor (beta chain) described here comes from a study of blood T cell repertoires in COVID-19. Measured with immunoSEQ multiplex PCR; TCRdb has only the in-frame clones, and not every one. This table has around 50,000 clones, approximately 88% appearing once. This CDR3 has 16 residues. The ends lost 1 base at V and 4 bases at J; junction bases unmatched: 7. CDR1 is SSHAT, CDR2 FNYEAQ, per germline (reference sequence). The sequence came from a human donor in a cohort sampled during active COVID-19. The chain combines TRBV7-7 with TRBJ2-1, with TRBD2 identical over 7 bases. The material sequenced was peripheral blood. This chain's CDR3 is CASSLELASGYNEQFF. CDR3 nucleotides: TGTGCCAGCAGCTTAGAATTGGCTAGCGGATACAATGAGCAGTTCTTC. The variable domain in full, with the rest retrieved from reference TRBV7-7 and TRBJ2-1, is GAGVSQSPRYKVTKRGQDVTLRCDPISSHATLYWYQQALGQGPEFLTYFNYEAQPDKSGLPSDRFSAERPEGSISTLTIQRTEQRDSAMYRCASSLELASGYNEQFFGPGTRLTVL.